The 27 T cell receptor beta chains presented below share a single source sample, sequenced in a study of CD8+ T cells in alopecia areata. Sequencing used cDNA as its template, made by extracting RNA and reverse transcribing it. Data came from immunoSEQ multiplex PCR; TCRdb stores just in-frame clones and leaves some out. Of 190,000 or so clones in the sample, roughly 53% are singletons; the top ten hold around 12%. Described treatment: oral pan-JAK inhibitor, 5-10 mg twice daily. Sequencing was performed on CD8+ T cells sorted from blood, taken at week 24, from a patient treated with tofacitinib. The receptors derive from a human donor with alopecia areata.

The chain uses TRBV19 and TRBJ2-2; D is unresolved. There are 15 residues in the CDR3. Trimming shortened V by 5 bases and J by 0 bases, and 10 bases separated the two germline ends. CDR1 is LNHDA, CDR2 SQIVND, per germline (reference sequence). CDR3 sequence reads: CASSPLTANTGELFF. CDR3 nucleotides: TGTGCCAGTAGTCCCCTCACAGCGAACACCGGGGAGCTGTTTTTT.

A few counts support this clone. V gene TRBV23-1 combines with J gene TRBJ1-2, with 7 nucleotides matching TRBD1. TRBV23-1 is placed among ORFs of uncertain function. This CDR3 spans 17 amino acids. Unmatched junction bases numbered 8, after V lost 0 bases and J lost 1 base. The CDR3 protein is CASSQSRDRANNYGYTF. The CDR3 DNA reads TGCGCCAGCAGTCAATCCCGAGACAGGGCAAATAACTATGGCTACACCTTC.

V usage is TRBV4-2 and J usage is TRBJ2-1; no firm D call. The V and J ends lost 1 base and 6 bases respectively, with 4 bases between them. The CDR3 extends over 12 amino acids. The germline CDR1 and CDR2 sequences are LGHNA and YNFKEQ. The CDR3 reads CASSQGLNEQFF. The CDR3 nucleotides are TGTGCCAGCAGCCAAGGACTCAATGAGCAGTTCTTC.

The rearrangement joins TRBV4-1 to TRBJ1-3; D may be TRBD1 (5 bases). The CDR3 runs to 17 residues. Trimming cost V 0 bases and J 0 bases, with 12 bases left between them. The germline gives CDR1 MGHRA, CDR2 YSYEKL. The CDR3: CASSQDVLGVSGNTIYF. The CDR3 region has the DNA TGCGCCAGCAGCCAAGATGTATTGGGGGTCTCTGGAAACACCATATATTTT.

This sequence joins TRBV27 and TRBJ2-5; D ambiguous. This CDR3 has 15 amino acids. Germline CDR1 reads MNHEY; CDR2 reads SMNVEV (reference sequence). Trimming took off 3 bases at V and 7 bases at J, with 18 bases between the two ends. The chain's CDR3 is CASSLGSNQEWTQYF. The CDR3 bases are TGTGCCAGCAGTTTGGGGTCGAACCAAGAGTGGACCCAGTACTTC.

In its sample, this clone was seen a few times. The rearrangement links TRBV29-1 to TRBJ2-1, with 8 bases lining up with TRBD1. Germline V gene data show CDR1 as SQVTM and CDR2 as ANQGSEA. The length of the CDR3 is 13 residues. J lost 8 bases, V lost 3 bases, and 6 bases had no gene match. CDR3 loop: CSVDRTGKYEQFF. DNA of the CDR3: TGCAGCGTTGACCGGACAGGGAAGTATGAGCAGTTCTTC.

V usage is TRBV25-1 and J usage is TRBJ2-1; 7 bases agree with TRBD1. V shed 3 bases, J shed 6 bases, and the junction held 8 bases outside the gene matches. Looked up from germline, CDR1 is MGHDK and CDR2 is SYGVNS. The CDR3 has 15 residues. CDR3 nucleotides: TGTGCCAGCAGTGATAGGACAGGCGCAAGCAATGAGCAGTTCTTC. The encoded protein is CASSDRTGASNEQFF.

V and J are TRBV6-5 and TRBJ1-1; 9 nucleotides line up with TRBD1. Trimming at V came to 6 bases and at J to 5 bases, leaving 4 bases not matched to a gene. Germline loops: CDR1 MNHEY, CDR2 SVGAGI. The CDR3 totals 13 residues. CDR3 sequence (DNA): TGTGCCAGCAGGTCACAGGGGGCTACTGAAGCTTTCTTT. Protein sequence: CASRSQGATEAFF.

The chain recombines TRBV29-1 with TRBJ2-7; 8 nucleotides line up with TRBD1. With 6 bases clipped from V and 4 bases from J, the junction kept 8 bases outside the gene matches. The CDR3 loop spans 13 amino acids. The germline V gene has CDR1 SQVTM and CDR2 ANQGSEA. CDR3 nucleotide sequence: TGCAGCGTCCTTTACAGGGGGATTTACGAGCAGTACTTC. Amino acid sequence: CSVLYRGIYEQYF.

The chain links TRBV2 to TRBJ2-7; TRBD1 matches at 10 bases. The CDR3 sequence is 14 residues long. The germline V gene has CDR1 SNHLY and CDR2 FYNNEI. V gave up 3 bases and J gave up 4 bases; unmatched junction bases: 3. In DNA, the CDR3 is TGTGCCAGCAGTGACGGGACAGGGGAATACGAGCAGTACTTC. This encodes CASSDGTGEYEQYF.

This clone was seen just once. The chain combines TRBV5-1 with TRBJ1-1, with D possibly TRBD1 on 6 matching bases. This CDR3 contains 16 residues. From germline, CDR1 is SGHRS and CDR2 YFSETQ. V was trimmed by 1 base and J by 1 base, leaving 14 bases between them. CDR3 in DNA: TGCGCCAGCAGCTTGTTTCCAGGGGATAGGAACACTGAAGCTTTCTTT. Residues: CASSLFPGDRNTEAFF.

A few counts support this clone. The chain couples TRBV29-1 to TRBJ2-7, with unresolved D. CDR3 length equals 15 residues. The V and J ends lost 0 bases and 0 bases respectively, with 12 bases between them. Germline V gives CDR1 SQVTM, CDR2 ANQGSEA. The chain's CDR3 is CSVEEFFGSSYEQYF. As DNA, the CDR3 is TGCAGCGTTGAAGAATTTTTCGGAAGCTCCTACGAGCAGTACTTC.

The J gene is TRBJ1-2, the V gene TRBV30; tentative D call: TRBD1 (5 bases). V was pared by 0 bases and J by 6 bases, with 11 bases between. Germline V gene data show CDR1 as GTSNPN and CDR2 as SVGIG (reference sequence). This CDR3 contains 13 residues. CDR3 sequence (DNA): TGTGCCTGGAGTGTTGGGGGGTCCGATGGCTACACCTTC. Protein product: CAWSVGGSDGYTF.

This rearrangement joins TRBV29-1 to TRBJ2-7; D ambiguous. The V and J ends lost 3 bases and 2 bases respectively, with 14 bases between them. The CDR3 totals 14 residues. Germline values: CDR1 SQVTM, CDR2 ANQGSEA. The CDR3 DNA reads as TGCAGCGTTGAGATTTACGACGACCCCTACGAGCAGTACTTC. Translation: CSVEIYDDPYEQYF.

Only a few counts were recorded for this clone. V is TRBV5-1 and J is TRBJ1-3; D call uncertain. The CDR3 loop spans 15 amino acids. Germline CDR1 reads SGHRS; CDR2 reads YFSETQ. The V gene lost 0 bases and the J gene lost 0 bases, with 7 bases spanning the gap. The CDR3 nucleotides read TGCGCCAGCAGCTTGGACCGTAGCTCTGGAAACACCATATATTTT. Its translation is CASSLDRSSGNTIYF.

V is TRBV25-1 and J is TRBJ2-1; TRBD1 matches 7 bases. The CDR3 extends over 16 amino acids. V shed 2 bases and J 2 bases; nucleotides not matched to a gene: 6. Germline V gene lookup returns CDR1 MGHDK and CDR2 SYGVNS. CDR3 sequence: CASSEGTATPYNEQFF. The CDR3 nucleotides are TGTGCCAGCAGTGAAGGGACAGCCACCCCCTACAATGAGCAGTTCTTC.

The V call is TRBV18, the J call TRBJ2-7, with a tentative D call TRBD1 (6 bases). The CDR3 runs 13 residues. Trimming stripped 6 bases from V and 2 bases from J, with 11 bases between. Germline values: CDR1 KGHSH, CDR2 LQKENI. In DNA form, the CDR3 reads TGTGCCAGCTCGCGAGGACAGACCTACGAGCAGTACTTC. This sequence encodes CASSRGQTYEQYF.

The gene calls are TRBV6-5 and TRBJ1-5; 8 bases align to TRBD1. CDR3 length: 15 residues. Germline CDR1 reads MNHEY; CDR2 reads SVGAGI. Losses at the gene ends were 7 bases for V and 2 bases for J; bases not matched to a gene: 7. This chain's CDR3 is CASKLDRGGNQPQHF. The CDR3 region has the DNA TGTGCCAGCAAACTAGACAGGGGTGGCAATCAGCCCCAGCATTTT.

This rearrangement joins TRBV19 to TRBJ2-1; D is unclear. With 3 bases removed from V and 2 bases from J, the gap between germline ends came to 14 bases. Germline loops: CDR1 LNHDA, CDR2 SQIVND (reference sequence). The CDR3 contains 16 residues. Here the CDR3 DNA reads TGTGCCAGTAGTATGGGATGGACCGAGACCTACAATGAGCAGTTCTTC. Its translation is CASSMGWTETYNEQFF.

This clone was found a few times. The chain carries TRBV2 and TRBJ1-2, with unresolved D. The length of the CDR3 is 14 residues. The germline gives CDR1 SNHLY, CDR2 FYNNEI. V shed 5 bases and J shed 3 bases, with 13 bases lying between them. The CDR3 loop reads CASSYHWVHYGYTF. In DNA, the CDR3 is TGTGCCAGCAGTTACCACTGGGTTCACTATGGCTACACCTTC.

The chain is built from TRBV29-1 and TRBJ1-2; the D is unclear. This CDR3 has 11 residues. Germline V CDR1 and CDR2: SQVTM, ANQGSEA. V shed 6 bases and J shed 6 bases, with 11 bases lying between them. The CDR3 loop reads CSVATRNGYTF. The CDR3 bases are TGCAGCGTGGCAACCAGGAATGGCTACACCTTC.

This clone came up a few times. The rearrangement joins TRBV4-1 to TRBJ2-7, with D maybe TRBD2 (7 bases). Trimming shortened V by 3 bases and J by 3 bases, and 12 bases separated the two germline ends. The CDR3 runs to 14 residues. Germline CDR1 reads MGHRA; CDR2 reads YSYEKL. The CDR3 DNA is TGCGCCAGCAGCCAGGGAGGGGGAGACTACGAGCAGTACTTC. Amino acid sequence: CASSQGGGDYEQYF.

The chain combines TRBV7-9 with TRBJ2-7; tentatively, D is TRBD1 (6 bases). This CDR3 has 12 residues. Between the trimmed V and J ends, which lost 5 bases and 7 bases, there was a span of 12 bases. Germline values: CDR1 SEHNR, CDR2 FQNEAQ (reference sequence). The DNA of the CDR3 is TGTGCCAGCAGCACCAGGGGCGGGGAGCAGTACTTC. Amino acid sequence: CASSTRGGEQYF.

The genes are TRBV11-2 and TRBJ2-1; 10 bases fit TRBD2. The J segment lost 7 bases and the V segment lost 1 base, leaving 10 bases of the junction unmatched. Germline CDR1 is SGHAT and CDR2 is FQNNGV. The CDR3 spans 17 residues. The CDR3 is CASSLVSAGGPGNEQFF. The CDR3 DNA sequence: TGTGCCAGCAGCTTAGTATCAGCGGGGGGGCCGGGGAATGAGCAGTTCTTC.

This clone has more than one count but fewer than ten. The V and J genes are TRBV27 and TRBJ1-5, with D perhaps TRBD1 (6 bases). This CDR3 is built from 15 residues. Trimming cost V 5 bases and J 6 bases, with 17 bases left between them. Germline CDR1 reads MNHEY; CDR2 reads SMNVEV (reference sequence). DNA of the CDR3: TGTGCCAGCAGTATTTACGGGACACCGGTTCAGCCCCAGCATTTT. Translated, it gives CASSIYGTPVQPQHF.

This chain links TRBV5-4 with TRBJ2-7, with D possibly matching TRBD2 (6 bases). The germline CDR1 and CDR2 sequences are SGHNT and YYREEE (reference sequence). There are 14 residues in the CDR3. Trimming took 4 bases from V and 1 from J, leaving 12 bases between them. In nucleotides, the CDR3 is TGTGCCAGCAGCCACGGGGCGGGATCCTACGAGCAGTACTTC. Protein product: CASSHGAGSYEQYF.

The chain is built from TRBV7-3 and TRBJ2-3, with 9 bases that match TRBD2. The CDR3 spans 17 residues. Germline V gene data show CDR1 as SGHTA and CDR2 as FQGTGA. V gave up 0 bases and J gave up 4 bases; unmatched junction bases: 8. The CDR3 spells CASSLTPVAGGPDTQYF. Here the CDR3 DNA reads TGTGCCAGCAGCTTAACGCCGGTGGCGGGGGGGCCAGATACGCAGTATTTT.